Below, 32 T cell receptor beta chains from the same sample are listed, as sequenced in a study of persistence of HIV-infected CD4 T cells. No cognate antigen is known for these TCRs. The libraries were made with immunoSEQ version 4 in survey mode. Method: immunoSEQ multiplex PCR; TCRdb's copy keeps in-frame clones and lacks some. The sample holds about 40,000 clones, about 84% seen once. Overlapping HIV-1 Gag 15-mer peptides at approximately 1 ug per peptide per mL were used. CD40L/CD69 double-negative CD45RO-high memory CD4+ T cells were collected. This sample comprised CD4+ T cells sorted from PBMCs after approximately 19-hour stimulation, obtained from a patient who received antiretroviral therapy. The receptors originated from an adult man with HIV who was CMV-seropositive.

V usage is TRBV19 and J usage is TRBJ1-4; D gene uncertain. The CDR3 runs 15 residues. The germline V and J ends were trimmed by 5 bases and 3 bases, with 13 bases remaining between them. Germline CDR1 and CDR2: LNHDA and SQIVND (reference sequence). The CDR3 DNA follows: TGTGCCAGTAGTCCCCGAGCAGCATCTAATGAAAAACTGTTTTTT. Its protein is CASSPRAASNEKLFF.

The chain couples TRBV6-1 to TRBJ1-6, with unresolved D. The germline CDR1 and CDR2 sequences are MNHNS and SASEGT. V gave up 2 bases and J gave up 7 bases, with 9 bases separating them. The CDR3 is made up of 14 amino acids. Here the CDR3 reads CASSEIVRNSPLHF. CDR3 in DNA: TGTGCCAGCAGTGAAATCGTAAGGAATTCACCCCTCCACTTT.

CDR3 sequence (DNA): TGTGCCAGTACTGCGGGCCCCTATCAGCCCCAGCATTTT. Protein sequence: CASTAGPYQPQHF. This sequence joins TRBV19 and TRBJ1-5; D ambiguous. The CDR3 sequence is 13 residues long. CDR1 is LNHDA and CDR2 is SQIVND in the germline V gene (reference sequence). Trimming cost V 7 bases and J 5 bases, with 12 bases left between them.

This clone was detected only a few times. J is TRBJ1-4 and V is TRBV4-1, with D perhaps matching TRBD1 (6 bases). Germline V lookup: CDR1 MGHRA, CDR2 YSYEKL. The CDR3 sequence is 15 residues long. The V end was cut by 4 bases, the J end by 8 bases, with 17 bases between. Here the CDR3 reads CASSPWKQGNEKLFF. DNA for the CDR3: TGCGCCAGCAGCCCCTGGAAACAGGGAAACGAAAAACTGTTTTTT.

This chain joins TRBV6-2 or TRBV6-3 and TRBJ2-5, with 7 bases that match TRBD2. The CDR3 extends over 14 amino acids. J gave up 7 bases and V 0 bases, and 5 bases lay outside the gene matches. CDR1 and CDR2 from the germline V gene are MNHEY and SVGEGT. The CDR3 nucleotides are TGTGCCAGCAGTTACTCGACGTCGGGGGGGACCCAGTACTTC. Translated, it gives CASSYSTSGGTQYF.

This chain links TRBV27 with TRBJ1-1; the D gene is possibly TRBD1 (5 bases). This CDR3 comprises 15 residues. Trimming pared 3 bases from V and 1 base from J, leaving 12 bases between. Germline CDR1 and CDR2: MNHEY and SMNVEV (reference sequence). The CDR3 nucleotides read TGTGCCAGCAGTTTTTCCTATGGGGCGAACACTGAAGCTTTCTTT. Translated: CASSFSYGANTEAFF.

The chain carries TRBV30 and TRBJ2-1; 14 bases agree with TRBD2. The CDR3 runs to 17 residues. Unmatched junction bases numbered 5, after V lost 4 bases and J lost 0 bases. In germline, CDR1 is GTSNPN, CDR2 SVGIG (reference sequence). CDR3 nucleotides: TGTGCCTGGAAAGGACTAGCGGGAGGCGTCTCCTACAATGAGCAGTTCTTC. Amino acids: CAWKGLAGGVSYNEQFF.

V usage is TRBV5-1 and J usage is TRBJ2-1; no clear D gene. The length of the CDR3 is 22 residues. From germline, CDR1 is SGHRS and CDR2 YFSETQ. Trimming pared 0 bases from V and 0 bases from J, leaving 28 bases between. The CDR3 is CASSLARISPLVSPSSYNEQFF. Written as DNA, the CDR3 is TGCGCCAGCAGCTTGGCCCGCATTTCCCCCTTAGTGAGCCCGAGCTCCTACAATGAGCAGTTCTTC.

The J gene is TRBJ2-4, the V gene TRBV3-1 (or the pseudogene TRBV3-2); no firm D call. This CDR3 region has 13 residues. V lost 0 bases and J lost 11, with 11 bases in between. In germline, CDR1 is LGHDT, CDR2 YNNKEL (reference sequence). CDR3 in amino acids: CASSQDPRGVQYF. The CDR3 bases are TGTGCCAGCAGCCAAGATCCGAGAGGCGTTCAGTACTTC.

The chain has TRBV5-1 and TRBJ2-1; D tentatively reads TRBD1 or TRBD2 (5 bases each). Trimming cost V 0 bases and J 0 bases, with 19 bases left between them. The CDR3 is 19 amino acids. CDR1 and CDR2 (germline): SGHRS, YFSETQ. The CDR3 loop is CASSLGGTGSLLSYNEQFF. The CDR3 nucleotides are TGCGCCAGCAGCTTGGGGGGGACGGGGTCCCTTCTCTCCTACAATGAGCAGTTCTTC.

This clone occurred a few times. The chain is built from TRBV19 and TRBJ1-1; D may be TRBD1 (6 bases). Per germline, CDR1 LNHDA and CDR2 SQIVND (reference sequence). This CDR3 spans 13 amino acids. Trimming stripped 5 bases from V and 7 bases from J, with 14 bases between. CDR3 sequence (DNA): TGTGCCAGTAGTCGACAGGAGGGGGGTGAAGCTTTCTTT. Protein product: CASSRQEGGEAFF.

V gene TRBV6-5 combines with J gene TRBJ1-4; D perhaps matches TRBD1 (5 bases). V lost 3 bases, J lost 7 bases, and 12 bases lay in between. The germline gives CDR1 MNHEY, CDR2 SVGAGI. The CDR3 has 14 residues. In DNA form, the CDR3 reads TGTGCCAGCAGTTATTATGGAGGGACTGAAAAACTGTTTTTT. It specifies CASSYYGGTEKLFF.

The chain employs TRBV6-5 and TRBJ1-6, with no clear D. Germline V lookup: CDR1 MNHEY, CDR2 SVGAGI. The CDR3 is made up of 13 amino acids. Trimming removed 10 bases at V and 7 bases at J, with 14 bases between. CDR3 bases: TGTGCCAAATCGGACGGGTTCAATTCACCCCTCCACTTT. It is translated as CAKSDGFNSPLHF.

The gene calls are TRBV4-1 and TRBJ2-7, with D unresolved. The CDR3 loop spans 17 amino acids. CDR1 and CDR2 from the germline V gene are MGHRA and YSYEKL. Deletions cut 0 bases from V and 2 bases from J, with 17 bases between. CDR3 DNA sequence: TGCGCCAGCAGCCAAGATGAAGTCAAGGGCTACACCTACGAGCAGTACTTC. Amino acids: CASSQDEVKGYTYEQYF.

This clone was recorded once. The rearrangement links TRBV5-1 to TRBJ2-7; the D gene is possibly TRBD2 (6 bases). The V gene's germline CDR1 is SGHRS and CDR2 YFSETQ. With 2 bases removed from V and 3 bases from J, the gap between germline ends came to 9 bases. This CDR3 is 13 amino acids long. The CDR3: CASSFGGNYEQYF. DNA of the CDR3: TGCGCCAGCAGCTTCGGGGGAAACTACGAGCAGTACTTC. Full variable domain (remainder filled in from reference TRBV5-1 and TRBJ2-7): KAGVTQTPRYLIKTRGQQVTLSCSPISGHRSVSWYQQTPGQGLQFLFEYFSETQRNKGNFPGRFSGRQFSNSRSEMNVSTLELGDSALYLCASSFGGNYEQYFGPGTRLTVT.

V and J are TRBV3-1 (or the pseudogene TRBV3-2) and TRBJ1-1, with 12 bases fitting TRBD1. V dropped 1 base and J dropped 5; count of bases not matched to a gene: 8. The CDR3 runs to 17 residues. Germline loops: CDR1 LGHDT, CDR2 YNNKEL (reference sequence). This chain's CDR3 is CASSQGVGQGARTEAFF. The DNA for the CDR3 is TGTGCCAGCAGCCAAGGTGTGGGACAGGGGGCTAGGACTGAAGCTTTCTTT.

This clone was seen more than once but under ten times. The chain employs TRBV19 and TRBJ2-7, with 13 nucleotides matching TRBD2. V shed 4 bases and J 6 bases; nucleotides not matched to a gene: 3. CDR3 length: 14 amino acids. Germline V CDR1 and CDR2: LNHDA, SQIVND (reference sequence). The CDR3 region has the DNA TGTGCCAGTAGTACGGGACTAGCGGGAAGCGAGCAGTACTTC. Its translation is CASSTGLAGSEQYF.

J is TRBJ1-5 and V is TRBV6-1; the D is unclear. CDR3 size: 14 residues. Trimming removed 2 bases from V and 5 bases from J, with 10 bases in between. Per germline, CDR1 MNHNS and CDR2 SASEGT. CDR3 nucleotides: TGTGCCAGCAGTGAAAGGCAGAAGGATCAGCCCCAGCATTTT. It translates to CASSERQKDQPQHF.

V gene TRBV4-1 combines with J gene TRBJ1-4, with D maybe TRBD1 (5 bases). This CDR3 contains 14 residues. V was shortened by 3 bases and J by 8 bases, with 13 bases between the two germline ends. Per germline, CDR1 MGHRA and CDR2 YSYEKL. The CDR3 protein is CASSQRWGREKLFF. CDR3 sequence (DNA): TGCGCCAGCAGCCAGAGGTGGGGACGCGAAAAACTGTTTTTT.

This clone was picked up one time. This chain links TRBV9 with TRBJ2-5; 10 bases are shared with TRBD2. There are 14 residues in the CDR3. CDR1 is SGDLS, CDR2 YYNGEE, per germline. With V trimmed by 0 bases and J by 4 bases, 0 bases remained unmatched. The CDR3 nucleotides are TGTGCCAGCAGCGTAGTAGCGGGAGGAGAGACCCAGTACTTC. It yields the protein CASSVVAGGETQYF. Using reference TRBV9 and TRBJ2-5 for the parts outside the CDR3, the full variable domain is DSGVTQTPKHLITATGQRVTLRCSPRSGDLSVYWYQQSLDQGLQFLIQYYNGEERAKGNILERFSAQQFPDLHSELNLSSLELGDSALYFCASSVVAGGETQYFGPGTRLLVL.

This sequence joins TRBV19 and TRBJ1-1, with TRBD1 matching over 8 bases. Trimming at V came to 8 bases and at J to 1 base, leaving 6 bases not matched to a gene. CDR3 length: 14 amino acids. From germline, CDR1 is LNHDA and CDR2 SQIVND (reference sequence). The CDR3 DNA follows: TGTGCCAGTGGTTCGGGACAGGAGAACACTGAAGCTTTCTTT. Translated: CASGSGQENTEAFF.

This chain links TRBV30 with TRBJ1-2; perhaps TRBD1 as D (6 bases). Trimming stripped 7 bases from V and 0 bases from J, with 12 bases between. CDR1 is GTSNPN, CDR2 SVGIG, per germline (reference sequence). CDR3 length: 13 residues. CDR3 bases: TGTGCCTCGGAAGGGGGGTCTAACTATGGCTACACCTTC. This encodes CASEGGSNYGYTF.

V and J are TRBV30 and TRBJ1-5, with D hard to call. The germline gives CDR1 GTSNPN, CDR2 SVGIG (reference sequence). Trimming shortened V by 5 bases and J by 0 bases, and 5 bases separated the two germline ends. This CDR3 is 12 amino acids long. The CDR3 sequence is CAWGFSNQPQHF. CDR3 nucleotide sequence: TGTGCCTGGGGGTTTAGCAATCAGCCCCAGCATTTT.

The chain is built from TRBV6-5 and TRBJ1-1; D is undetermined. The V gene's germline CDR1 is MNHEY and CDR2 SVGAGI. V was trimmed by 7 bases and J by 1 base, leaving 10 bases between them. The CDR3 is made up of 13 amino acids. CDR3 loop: CASNGPKNTEAFF. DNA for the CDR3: TGTGCCAGCAATGGACCGAAGAACACTGAAGCTTTCTTT.

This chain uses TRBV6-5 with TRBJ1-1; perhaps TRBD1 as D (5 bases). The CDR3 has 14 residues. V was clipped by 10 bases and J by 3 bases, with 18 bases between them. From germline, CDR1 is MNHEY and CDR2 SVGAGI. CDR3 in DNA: TGTGCCACCGACAAATTGGGGGGAGACACTGAAGCTTTCTTT. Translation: CATDKLGGDTEAFF.

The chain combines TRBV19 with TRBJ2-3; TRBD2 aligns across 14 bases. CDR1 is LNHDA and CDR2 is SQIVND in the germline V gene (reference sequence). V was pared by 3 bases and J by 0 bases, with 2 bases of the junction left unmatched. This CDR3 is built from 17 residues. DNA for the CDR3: TGTGCCAGTAGTATGGGACTAGCGGGAGTCAGCACAGATACGCAGTATTTT. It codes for CASSMGLAGVSTDTQYF.

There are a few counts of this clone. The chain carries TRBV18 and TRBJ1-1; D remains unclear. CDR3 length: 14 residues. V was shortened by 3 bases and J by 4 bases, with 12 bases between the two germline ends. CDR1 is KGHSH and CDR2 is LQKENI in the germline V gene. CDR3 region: CASSPTRFITEAFF. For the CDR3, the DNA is TGTGCCAGCTCACCTACAAGATTTATCACTGAAGCTTTCTTT. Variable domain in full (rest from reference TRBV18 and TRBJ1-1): NAGVMQNPRHLVRRRGQEARLRCSPMKGHSHVYWYRQLPEEGLKFMVYLQKENIIDESGMPKERFSAEFPKEGPSILRIQQVVRGDSAAYFCASSPTRFITEAFFGQGTRLTVV.

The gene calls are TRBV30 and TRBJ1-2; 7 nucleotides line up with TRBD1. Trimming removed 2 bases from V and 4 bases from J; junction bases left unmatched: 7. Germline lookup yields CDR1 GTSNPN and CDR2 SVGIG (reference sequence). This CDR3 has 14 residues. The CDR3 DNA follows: TGTGCCTGGAGTACTGCGGGACAGATCTATGGCTACACCTTC. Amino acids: CAWSTAGQIYGYTF.

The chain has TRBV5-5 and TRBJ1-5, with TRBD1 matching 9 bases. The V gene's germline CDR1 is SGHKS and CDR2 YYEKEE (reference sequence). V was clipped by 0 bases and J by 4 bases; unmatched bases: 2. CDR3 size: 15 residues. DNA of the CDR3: TGTGCCAGCAGCTTGGAGGGGACAGGGAATCAGCCCCAGCATTTT. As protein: CASSLEGTGNQPQHF.

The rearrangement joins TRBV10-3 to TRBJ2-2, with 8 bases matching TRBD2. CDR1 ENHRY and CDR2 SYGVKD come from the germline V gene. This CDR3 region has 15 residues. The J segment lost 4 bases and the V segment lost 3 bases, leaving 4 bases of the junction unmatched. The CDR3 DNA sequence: TGTGCCATCAGTGAAGGGCTAGCGGGCACCGGGGAGCTGTTTTTT. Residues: CAISEGLAGTGELFF.

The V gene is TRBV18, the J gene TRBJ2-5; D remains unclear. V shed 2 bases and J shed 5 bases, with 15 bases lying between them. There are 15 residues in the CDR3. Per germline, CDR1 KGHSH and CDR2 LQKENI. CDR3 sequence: CASSPGIAWTETQYF. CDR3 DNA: TGTGCCAGCTCACCAGGGATAGCCTGGACGGAGACCCAGTACTTC. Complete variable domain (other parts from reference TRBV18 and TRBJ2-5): NAGVMQNPRHLVRRRGQEARLRCSPMKGHSHVYWYRQLPEEGLKFMVYLQKENIIDESGMPKERFSAEFPKEGPSILRIQQVVRGDSAAYFCASSPGIAWTETQYFGPGTRLLVL.

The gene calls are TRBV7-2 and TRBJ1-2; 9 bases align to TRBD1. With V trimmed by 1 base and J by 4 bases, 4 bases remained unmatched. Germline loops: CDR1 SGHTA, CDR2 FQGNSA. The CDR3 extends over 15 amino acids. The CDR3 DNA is TGTGCCAGCAGCTTAGGGGACAGGGCCCCCTATGGCTACACCTTC. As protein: CASSLGDRAPYGYTF. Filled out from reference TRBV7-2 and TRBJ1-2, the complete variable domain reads GAGVSQSPSNKVTEKGKDVELRCDPISGHTALYWYRQSLGQGLEFLIYFQGNSAPDKSGLPSDRFSAERTGGSVSTLTIQRTQQEDSAVYLCASSLGDRAPYGYTFGSGTRLTVV.